The 12 T cell receptor beta chains below all came from one sample that was sequenced in a study of long-term antiretroviral therapy in people with HIV. The libraries were made with immunoSEQ v3.0 at survey level. Here immunoSEQ multiplex PCR was the method, and the copy in TCRdb shows in-frame clones only, minus some. The sample has 20,000 to 25,000 clones, about 78% seen once. Sequencing used unsorted PBMCs, obtained 2.9 years after starting antiretroviral therapy. These receptor sequences come from a young woman with HIV.

The CDR3 region is CASSPWGRNTGELFF. The CDR3 DNA reads as TGTGCCAGCAGCCCTTGGGGGCGTAACACCGGGGAGCTGTTTTTT. The rearrangement links TRBV7-9 to TRBJ2-2, with D possibly being TRBD1 (6 bases). This CDR3 is built from 15 residues. Germline lookup yields CDR1 SEHNR and CDR2 FQNEAQ (reference sequence). V was cut by 5 bases and J by 2 bases, with 12 bases left in between.

The J gene is TRBJ2-7, the V gene TRBV6-4, with 8 bases matching TRBD2. Germline V gene lookup returns CDR1 MRHNA and CDR2 SNTAGT. The CDR3 is made up of 16 amino acids. Trimming took 2 bases from V and 6 from J; bases not matched to a gene: 12. The CDR3 loop is CASSDGRGGAMSEQYV. The CDR3 DNA sequence: TGTGCCAGCAGTGACGGCCGGGGGGGGGCTATGAGCGAGCAGTACGTC.

CDR3 nucleotide sequence: TGTGCCAGTACCCCGGACAGGGCGGTGAACACTGAAGCTTTCTTT. This gives the protein CASTPDRAVNTEAFF. The chain recombines TRBV19 with TRBJ1-1, with TRBD1 matching over 8 bases. The CDR3 totals 15 residues. Trimming at V came to 7 bases and at J to 0 bases, leaving 7 bases not matched to a gene. CDR1 is LNHDA and CDR2 is SQIVND in the germline V gene (reference sequence).

This clone has a handful of counts. The CDR3 loop is CASSQEGYTEAFF. The CDR3 nucleotides read TGTGCCAGCAGCCAAGAGGGGTATACTGAAGCTTTCTTT. The chain has TRBV4-2 and TRBJ1-1; no definite D call. This CDR3 has 13 amino acids. Germline assignment: CDR1 LGHNA and CDR2 YNFKEQ. V lost 0 bases to trimming and J lost 5 bases, with 7 bases between them.

This clone was observed once. The rearrangement uses TRBV5-1 and TRBJ1-6; 8 bases fit TRBD1. Trimming cost V 4 bases and J 5 bases; bases outside gene matches: 2. CDR1 SGHRS and CDR2 YFSETQ come from the germline V gene. CDR3 length: 14 amino acids. CDR3 coding DNA: TGCGCCAGCAGCGAGGGACAGGATAATTCACCCCTCCACTTT. It encodes CASSEGQDNSPLHF.

This chain connects TRBV7-8 to TRBJ2-7, with a weak D call TRBD2 (6 bases). The CDR3 contains 13 residues. V was clipped by 7 bases and J by 6 bases, with 16 bases between them. The V gene's germline CDR1 is SGHVS and CDR2 FQNEAQ. CDR3 DNA sequence: TGTGCCAGCAAACTCCAGACCGGGGGCGAGCAGTACTTC. It translates to CASKLQTGGEQYF.

The chain links TRBV6-5 to TRBJ2-2; D tentatively fits TRBD1 or TRBD2 (5 bases each). Trimming shortened V by 2 bases and J by 3 bases, and 10 bases separated the two germline ends. The CDR3 length is 15 residues. CDR1 MNHEY and CDR2 SVGAGI come from the germline V gene. The CDR3 sequence is CASSYAEGYTGELFF. In DNA form, the CDR3 reads TGTGCCAGCAGTTACGCCGAGGGGTACACCGGGGAGCTGTTTTTT.

This chain connects TRBV10-3 to TRBJ2-1, with 11 bases lining up with TRBD2. Unmatched junction bases numbered 5, after V lost 10 bases and J lost 3 bases. CDR1 and CDR2 from the germline V gene are ENHRY and SYGVKD. The CDR3 runs to 14 residues. The CDR3 coding sequence is TGTGCCAGCGAAACTAGCGGGGGCTACAATGAGCAGTTCTTC. It encodes CASETSGGYNEQFF.

The chain has TRBV5-8 and TRBJ1-5, with D possibly being TRBD1 (6 bases). Germline V gene lookup returns CDR1 SGHTS and CDR2 YDEGEE. Trimming took off 4 bases at V and 0 bases at J, with 14 bases between the two ends. CDR3 length equals 16 residues. In nucleotides, the CDR3 is TGTGCCAGCAGCGCGGGACAAGTGTATAGCAATCAGCCCCAGCATTTT. It is translated as CASSAGQVYSNQPQHF.

The chain links TRBV2 to TRBJ2-1; tentatively, D is TRBD2 (7 bases). V lost 10 bases and J lost 6, with 22 bases in between. The CDR3 covers 15 residues. Germline CDR1 is SNHLY and CDR2 is FYNNEI. The CDR3 nucleotides are TGTGCCACCCCGGTTGGGGCGGGGGCCGCCAATGAGCAGTTCTTC. Translating it yields CATPVGAGAANEQFF.

The chain has TRBV10-3 and TRBJ1-3; D remains ambiguous. Germline V gene data show CDR1 as ENHRY and CDR2 as SYGVKD. V lost 6 bases, J lost 4 bases, and 7 bases lay in between. CDR3 length equals 12 residues. This CDR3 is CAIRVPGNTIYF. DNA for the CDR3: TGTGCCATCAGAGTACCCGGAAACACCATATATTTT.

The CDR3 loop is CASSTGFSYNSPLHF. The CDR3 coding sequence is TGTGCCAGCTCCACAGGGTTCTCCTATAATTCACCCCTCCACTTT. This chain uses TRBV6-5 with TRBJ1-6; tentatively, D is TRBD1 (6 bases). Germline V CDR1 and CDR2: MNHEY, SVGAGI. The CDR3 loop spans 15 amino acids. Trimming pared 8 bases from V and 0 bases from J, leaving 11 bases between.